These 2 T cell receptor beta chains originate from one sample sequenced in a study of regulatory T cells in long-lasting Graves disease. CDR3 regions were amplified by Arm-PCR using iRepertoire HTBI primers to build TCR beta libraries. Via MiXCR, TCRdb re-called the multiplex PCR reads, giving one row per CDR3 protein. The sample holds 400,000 to 500,000 distinct CDR3 sequences; around a fifth are singletons and the top ten take around 14%. Time point in this sample: persistent/refractory GD, antithyroid drugs over 5 years with positive TRAb. The TCR library used RNA extracted from PBMCs. This material consisted of peripheral blood mononuclear cells (PBMCs), taken when the disease was refractory, from a patient treated with antithyroid drugs. Receptors originate from a female donor with Graves disease.

At least ten counts were recorded for this clonotype. The chain joins TRBV12-3 or TRBV12-4 to TRBJ1-1; 9 bases agree with TRBD1. There are 14 residues in the CDR3. The trim removed 5 bases at V and 1 base at J, leaving 2 bases unmatched. The CDR3 reads CASSVTGGNTEAFF. The CDR3 bases are TGTGCCAGCAGTGTGACAGGGGGGAACACTGAAGCTTTCTTT.

Points on this clonotype: The junction departs from the called germline gene at one end, perhaps through a read error. The chain is built from TRBV28 and TRBJ1-1; the D gene is possibly TRBD1 (5 bases). CDR3 length equals 13 residues. Germline V gene data show CDR1 as MDHEN and CDR2 as SYDVKM. CDR3 sequence reads: CASSPGANTEASF. The CDR3 DNA reads as TGTGCCAGCTCCCCCGGGGCGAACACTGAAGCTTCCTTT. Together with reference TRBV28 and TRBJ1-1, the CDR3 gives the full variable domain: DVKVTQSSRYLVKRTGEKVFLECVQDMDHENMFWYRQDPGLGLRLIYFSYDVKMKEKGDIPEGYSVSREKKERFSLILESASTNQTSMYLCASSPGANTEASFGQGTRLTVV.